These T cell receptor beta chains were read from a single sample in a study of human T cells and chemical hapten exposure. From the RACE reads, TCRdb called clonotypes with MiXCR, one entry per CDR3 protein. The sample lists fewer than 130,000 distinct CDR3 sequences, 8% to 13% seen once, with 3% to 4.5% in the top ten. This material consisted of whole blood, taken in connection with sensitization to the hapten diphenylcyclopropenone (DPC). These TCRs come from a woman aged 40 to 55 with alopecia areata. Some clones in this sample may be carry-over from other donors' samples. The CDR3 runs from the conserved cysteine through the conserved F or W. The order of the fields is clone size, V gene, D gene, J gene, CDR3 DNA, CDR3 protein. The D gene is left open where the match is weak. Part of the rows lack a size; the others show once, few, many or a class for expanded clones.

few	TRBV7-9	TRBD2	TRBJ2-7	TGTGCCAGCAGCTCCTCCAGGACTAGTCTGTCGGAGCAGTACTTC	CASSSSRTSLSEQYF
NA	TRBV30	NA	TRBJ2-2	TGTGCCTGGAGTTCACGTAGAGGGGGCACCGGGGAGCTGTTTTTT	CAWSSRRGGTGELFF
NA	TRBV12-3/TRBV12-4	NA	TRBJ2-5	TGTGCCAGCAGTTTTGGCAGGGCAGCGGAGACCCAGTACTTC	CASSFGRAAETQYF
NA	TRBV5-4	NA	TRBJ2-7	TGTGCCAGCAGCTTGTCCCCAGATATGAACTCCCTTGAGCAGTACTTC	CASSLSPDMNSLEQYF
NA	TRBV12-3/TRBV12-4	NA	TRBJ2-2	TGTGCCAGCAGTTTGTTTGGCCGGGAGCTGTTTTTT	CASSLFGRELFF
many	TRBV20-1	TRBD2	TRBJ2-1	TGCAGTGCTCAGGTCGGGTCTAGCGGTTCCAATGAGCAGTTCTTC	CSAQVGSSGSNEQFF
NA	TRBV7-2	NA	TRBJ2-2	TGTGCCAGCAGCTCAGACCGGTCCGGGGAGCTGTTTTTT	CASSSDRSGELFF
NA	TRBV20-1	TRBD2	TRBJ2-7	TGCAGTGCTGCGAGCGGGAGGGCCGTCGACGAGCAGTACTTC	CSAASGRAVDEQYF
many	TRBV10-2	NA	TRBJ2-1	TGCGCCAGCAGTGAGTATCGGACTGGGGGCTCCTACAATGAGCAGTTCTTC	CASSEYRTGGSYNEQFF
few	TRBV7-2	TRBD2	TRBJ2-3	TGTGCCAGCAGCACGGCGGGGGGAAGCACAGATACGCAGTATTTT	CASSTAGGSTDTQYF
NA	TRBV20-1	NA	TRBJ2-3	TGCAGTGCTAGAGATGGGGCAGCACCCACAGATACGCAGTATTTT	CSARDGAAPTDTQYF